The 23 T cell receptor beta chains in this list originate from one sample, sequenced in a study of blood T cell repertoires in COVID-19 (dated by TCRdb to between 2020 and 2021). The receptor library was made with the immunoSEQ multiplex PCR assay. TCRdb took this table from immuneACCESS and kept in-frame rearrangements with V and J called. Such tables lack part of the clones; where checked against another copy, unresolved V genes explain under half of the gap, and the rest is unexplained. Counted in this sample were roughly 190,000 clones; roughly four fifths of them appeared once. The ten largest clones capture 9.5% to 12% of the sample. Sequencing was carried out using peripheral blood. These TCRs come from a woman aged 40 to 50 with COVID-19, enrolled during active disease.

The chain carries TRBV2 and TRBJ1-5, with 7 nucleotides matching TRBD1. Germline V gene sequence: CDR1 SNHLY, CDR2 FYNNEI. J gave up 0 bases and V 6 bases, and 2 bases lay outside the gene matches. CDR3 length equals 14 residues. The CDR3 reads CASSGQASNQPQHF. The DNA of the CDR3 is TGTGCCAGCAGCGGACAGGCTAGCAATCAGCCCCAGCATTTT.

CDR3 in amino acids: CASSLRQGADGELFF. In DNA, the CDR3 is TGTGCCAGCAGCTTAAGACAGGGTGCTGACGGGGAGCTGTTTTTT. The chain combines TRBV7-9 with TRBJ2-2, with 7 nucleotides matching TRBD1. The CDR3 has 15 amino acids. CDR1 SEHNR and CDR2 FQNEAQ come from the germline V gene (reference sequence). The V gene end was trimmed by 2 bases and the J gene end by 7 bases; junction bases not matched to a gene: 7.

DNA for the CDR3: TGTGCCACCAGTGAGGCAGGCACGAATCAGCCCCAGCATTTT. Its protein product is CATSEAGTNQPQHF. The chain recombines TRBV24-1 with TRBJ1-5; D remains ambiguous. Germline values: CDR1 KGHDR, CDR2 SFDVKD. The CDR3 runs 14 residues. V lost 4 bases to trimming and J lost 4 bases, with 10 bases between them.

This chain joins TRBV28 and TRBJ2-1; TRBD2 matches 11 bases. V shed 3 bases, J shed 5 bases, and the junction held 0 bases outside the gene matches. CDR1 and CDR2 (germline): MDHEN, SYDVKM. This CDR3 spans 14 amino acids. The CDR3 bases are TGTGCCAGCAGTTTGGGACTAGCGGACAATGAGCAGTTCTTC. Protein: CASSLGLADNEQFF.

V is TRBV5-1 and J is TRBJ2-1; 10 nucleotides align to TRBD2. CDR1 is SGHRS, CDR2 YFSETQ, per germline. J gave up 4 bases and V 5 bases, and 6 bases lay outside the gene matches. The CDR3 length is 15 residues. The CDR3 DNA reads as TGCGCCAGCAGAAACGGACTAGCGGTGTACAATGAGCAGTTCTTC. Its translation is CASRNGLAVYNEQFF. Full variable domain (rest looked up from reference TRBV5-1 and TRBJ2-1): KAGVTQTPRYLIKTRGQQVTLSCSPISGHRSVSWYQQTPGQGLQFLFEYFSETQRNKGNFPGRFSGRQFSNSRSEMNVSTLELGDSALYLCASRNGLAVYNEQFFGPGTRLTVL.

V and J are TRBV2 and TRBJ1-6; D call uncertain. The CDR3 is 14 residues long. V dropped 6 bases and J dropped 7 bases, with 13 bases sitting between them. Germline CDR1 SNHLY, CDR2 FYNNEI. CDR3 protein: CASSLTSLNSPLHF. In DNA form, the CDR3 reads TGTGCCAGCAGCCTCACCAGTCTCAATTCACCCCTCCACTTT.

V is TRBV19 and J is TRBJ1-2, with 10 bases matching TRBD1. Germline lookup yields CDR1 LNHDA and CDR2 SQIVND (reference sequence). This CDR3 is built from 16 residues. The ends lost 7 bases at V and 2 bases at J; junction bases unmatched: 10. The chain's CDR3 is CASMFKPGQGNYGYTF. Here the CDR3 DNA reads TGTGCCAGTATGTTTAAACCGGGACAGGGGAACTATGGCTACACCTTC.

This sequence joins TRBV3-1 (or the pseudogene TRBV3-2) and TRBJ1-2; 10 bases match TRBD1. CDR3 length: 16 residues. Losses at the gene ends were 4 bases for V and 6 bases for J; bases not matched to a gene: 11. Germline lookup yields CDR1 LGHDT and CDR2 YNNKEL (reference sequence). The CDR3: CASSLETLGTGDGYTF. The CDR3 nucleotides read TGTGCCAGCAGCCTCGAGACACTCGGGACAGGGGATGGCTACACCTTC.

The V gene is TRBV6-1, the J gene TRBJ2-7; the D gene is possibly TRBD1 (5 bases). Germline CDR1 MNHNS, CDR2 SASEGT. Trimming pared 3 bases from V and 1 base from J, leaving 10 bases between. This CDR3 is built from 14 residues. The DNA of the CDR3 is TGTGCCAGCAGTGATTGGGGCAGTTCCTACGAGCAGTACTTC. This codes for CASSDWGSSYEQYF.

In its sample, this clone was seen a few times. The rearrangement joins TRBV4-2 to TRBJ2-3, with 9 bases matching TRBD2. The germline CDR1 and CDR2 sequences are LGHNA and YNFKEQ. Trimming cost V 0 bases and J 4 bases; bases outside gene matches: 5. This CDR3 comprises 16 residues. The CDR3 DNA reads as TGTGCCAGCAGCCAAGATCGCGGGGGGGGCTCAGATACGCAGTATTTT. Protein sequence: CASSQDRGGGSDTQYF.

The rearrangement uses TRBV5-6 and TRBJ2-5; D is unresolved. The CDR3 is 16 residues long. Germline-derived CDR1 and CDR2 are SGHDT and YYEEEE. V lost 0 bases, J lost 2 bases, and 14 bases lay in between. The CDR3 here is CASSLGWAHPQETQYF. The CDR3 DNA is TGTGCCAGCAGCTTGGGCTGGGCGCACCCACAAGAGACCCAGTACTTC.

This chain links TRBV9 with TRBJ2-1, with 8 bases matching TRBD2. V lost 3 bases and J lost 1; bases outside the gene matches: 6. Per the germline V gene, CDR1 is SGDLS and CDR2 is YYNGEE. CDR3 length: 16 amino acids. The CDR3, as DNA: TGTGCCAGCAGCGAGGGACTAGGTTCTTCCTACAATGAGCAGTTCTTC. Its protein product is CASSEGLGSSYNEQFF.

This chain connects TRBV11-2 to TRBJ2-5, with 10 bases that match TRBD1. V lost 3 bases to trimming and J lost 0 bases; unmatched junction nucleotides: 4. This CDR3 is built from 16 residues. Germline assignment: CDR1 SGHAT and CDR2 FQNNGV. The CDR3 DNA follows: TGTGCCAGCAGCTTGGGGGACAGGGGTGACCAAGAGACCCAGTACTTC. Protein: CASSLGDRGDQETQYF.

The rearrangement joins TRBV6-4 to TRBJ2-5; 11 bases align to TRBD2. Per germline, CDR1 MRHNA and CDR2 SNTAGT. The CDR3 has 15 residues. V lost 11 bases to trimming and J lost 5 bases; unmatched junction nucleotides: 13. The CDR3 sequence: CADRRRASGRETQYF. CDR3 DNA: TGTGCCGACCGACGTAGGGCTAGCGGGAGGGAGACCCAGTACTTC.

The rearrangement links TRBV10-3 to TRBJ2-3, with TRBD2 matching over 14 bases. Germline V gene data show CDR1 as ENHRY and CDR2 as SYGVKD. V shed 2 bases, J shed 5 bases, and the junction held 6 bases outside the gene matches. The CDR3 extends over 17 amino acids. The CDR3 nucleotides read TGTGCCATCAGTGAGGCCGGGACTAGCGGGAGTCGAGATACGCAGTATTTT. This sequence encodes CAISEAGTSGSRDTQYF.

The V and J genes are TRBV7-3 and TRBJ2-5, with D tentatively TRBD1 (7 bases). The CDR3 length is 15 residues. Trimming pared 8 bases from V and 5 bases from J, leaving 21 bases between. The germline V gene encodes CDR1 SGHTA and CDR2 FQGTGA. The chain's CDR3 is CASASQGGRMETQYF. CDR3 nucleotides: TGTGCCAGCGCCTCTCAGGGGGGACGGATGGAGACCCAGTACTTC.

The chain is built from TRBV2 and TRBJ1-4, with D perhaps matching TRBD1 (5 bases). Germline V CDR1 and CDR2: SNHLY, FYNNEI. The CDR3 sequence is 14 residues long. V gave up 8 bases and J gave up 7 bases, with 17 bases separating them. CDR3: CASSRTARVEKLFF. In DNA form, the CDR3 reads TGTGCCAGCTCAAGGACGGCCAGGGTTGAAAAACTGTTTTTT.

V usage is TRBV6-5 and J usage is TRBJ2-7; D perhaps matches TRBD2 (6 bases). Germline CDR1 MNHEY, CDR2 SVGAGI. This CDR3 contains 14 residues. Trimming removed 10 bases from V and 1 base from J, with 17 bases in between. The CDR3 bases are TGTGCCACCACTAGCCTGGGACTTTCCTACGAGCAGTACTTC. This encodes CATTSLGLSYEQYF.

The chain joins TRBV6-7 to TRBJ2-7; 7 nucleotides match TRBD2. TRBV6-7 carries the ORF label, with uncertain function. V dropped 6 bases and J dropped 0; count of bases not matched to a gene: 8. The CDR3 loop spans 15 amino acids. CDR3 DNA: TGTGCCAGCAGCCTCTACGGGGGGAGCTCCTACGAGCAGTACTTC. This encodes CASSLYGGSSYEQYF.

The chain recombines TRBV7-9 with TRBJ1-4; 7 nucleotides agree with TRBD1. In germline, CDR1 is SEHNR, CDR2 FQNEAQ (reference sequence). The CDR3 spans 14 residues. V dropped 5 bases and J dropped 6; count of bases not matched to a gene: 6. CDR3 amino acids: CASSVGGAYEKLFF. In DNA form, the CDR3 reads TGTGCCAGCAGCGTAGGGGGCGCATATGAAAAACTGTTTTTT.

The V gene is TRBV7-9, the J gene TRBJ1-1; D possibly corresponds to TRBD1 (5 bases). Germline V CDR1 and CDR2: SEHNR, FQNEAQ (reference sequence). The CDR3 covers 14 residues. Trimming cost V 5 bases and J 6 bases, with 16 bases left between them. CDR3 loop: CASSRPWGDAEAFF. CDR3 sequence (DNA): TGTGCCAGCAGCCGCCCTTGGGGGGACGCTGAAGCTTTCTTT. Together with reference TRBV7-9 and TRBJ1-1, the CDR3 gives the full variable domain: DTGVSQNPRHKITKRGQNVTFRCDPISEHNRLYWYRQTLGQGPEFLTYFQNEAQLEKSRLLSDRFSAERPKGSFSTLEIQRTEQGDSAMYLCASSRPWGDAEAFFGQGTRLTVV.

This chain links TRBV6-5 with TRBJ1-1; TRBD1 aligns across 7 bases. After removal of 2 bases from V and 11 bases from J, the junction contained 8 bases not matched to a gene. Germline V gene data show CDR1 as MNHEY and CDR2 as SVGAGI. This CDR3 region has 13 residues. The CDR3 protein is CASSYRPDRTAFF. CDR3 coding DNA: TGTGCCAGCAGTTACCGCCCGGACAGGACGGCTTTCTTT.

This clone has only one observation. The chain recombines TRBV7-2 with TRBJ2-7; 14 bases fit TRBD2. V shed 1 base and J 0 bases; nucleotides not matched to a gene: 2. The germline gives CDR1 SGHTA, CDR2 FQGNSA. This CDR3 comprises 17 residues. The CDR3 spells CASSLVGTSGSSYEQYF. CDR3 sequence (DNA): TGTGCCAGCAGCTTAGTTGGGACTAGCGGGAGCTCCTACGAGCAGTACTTC.